This T cell receptor beta chain was captured by sequencing in a study of blood T cells in healthy people across ages. Overall study: About one barcoded beta molecule per two T cells was the capture yield of template switching.

Combining a sample-barcoded 5' primer with a J-beta primer mix, a second PCR ran for roughly 6 to 11 cycles. MiXCR, applied by TCRdb to the 5' RACE reads, yields one record per CDR3 protein. The sample yields approximately 400,000 distinct CDR3 sequences, 52% seen once. In regard to this clonotype: Its antigen remains unidentified.

Points from the study as a whole: Per million T cells, the diversity of TCR beta decreased roughly linearly as age advanced. Because donor CMV status was unknown, expanded clonotype changes were possibly confounded.

Germline-derived CDR1 and CDR2 are SGDLS and YYNGEE. The CDR3 length is 16 residues. Sample: blood. The V gene is TRBV9, the J gene TRBJ2-1; 9 nucleotides agree with TRBD2. Gene TRBJ2-7 matches the end of the DNA better, so the J call may be wrong. The clonotype comes from a man aged 60-69 years in good health. The CDR3 protein is CASSVGLAGLYNEQYF. The CDR3 region has the DNA TGTGCCAGCAGCGTAGGGCTAGCGGGACTTTACAATGAGCAGTACTTC.